Following are 32 T cell receptor beta chains from one sample sequenced in a study of blood T cell repertoires in COVID-19. The assay was immunoSEQ multiplex PCR, and TCRdb's table has in-frame clones only and misses some. The sample includes roughly 250,000 clones, more than 75% of them seen just once. The sequencing sample was made of peripheral blood. These receptors were collected from a woman aged 45 to 65 with acute or convalescent COVID-19.

The count of this clone is one. V gene TRBV15 combines with J gene TRBJ2-7; 7 positions match TRBD2. The trim removed 9 bases at V and 6 bases at J, leaving 14 bases unmatched. This CDR3 is 14 amino acids long. Germline CDR1 reads LNHNV; CDR2 reads YYDKDF (reference sequence). The CDR3 protein is CATRGVGLGGEQYF. For the CDR3, the DNA is TGTGCCACACGGGGGGTCGGACTCGGCGGCGAGCAGTACTTC.

The chain has TRBV3-1 (or the pseudogene TRBV3-2) and TRBJ1-1; D remains ambiguous. The CDR3 loop spans 16 amino acids. Between the trimmed V and J ends, which lost 3 bases and 9 bases, there was a span of 23 bases. CDR1 is LGHDT and CDR2 is YNNKEL in the germline V gene (reference sequence). In DNA form, the CDR3 reads TGTGCCAGCAGCCATCTTGGACGGGGAAGGCTCAATAAAGCTTTCTTT. Amino acid sequence: CASSHLGRGRLNKAFF.

The rearrangement joins TRBV19 to TRBJ2-7, with 12 positions matching TRBD1. V trimming: 5 bases; J trimming: 4 bases; junction bases outside the gene matches: 6. Germline CDR1 is LNHDA and CDR2 is SQIVND (reference sequence). This CDR3 spans 15 amino acids. The CDR3 nucleotides read TGTGCCAGTAGTTCACCGGGACAGGGGGCTTACGAGCAGTACTTC. Protein sequence: CASSSPGQGAYEQYF. The whole variable domain, remainder taken from reference TRBV19 and TRBJ2-7, is DGGITQSPKYLFRKEGQNVTLSCEQNLNHDAMYWYRQDPGQGLRLIYYSQIVNDFQKGDIAEGYSVSREKKESFPLTVTSAQKNPTAFYLCASSSPGQGAYEQYFGPGTRLTVT.

This rearrangement joins TRBV27 to TRBJ2-7; 7 bases are a match to TRBD1. Trimming at V came to 3 bases and at J to 3 bases, leaving 8 bases not matched to a gene. CDR1 is MNHEY, CDR2 SMNVEV, per germline (reference sequence). This CDR3 region has 15 residues. The CDR3 reads CASSFDPRQGYEQYF. DNA for the CDR3: TGTGCCAGCAGTTTTGATCCTCGACAGGGCTACGAGCAGTACTTC.

This chain uses TRBV2 with TRBJ2-2; perhaps TRBD1 as D (6 bases). CDR1 is SNHLY and CDR2 is FYNNEI in the germline V gene. The CDR3 is 16 residues long. V was cut by 3 bases and J by 6 bases, with 17 bases left in between. This chain's CDR3 is CASSEQGLVAAGELFF. CDR3 nucleotide sequence: TGTGCCAGCAGTGAGCAGGGGTTAGTTGCTGCCGGGGAGCTGTTTTTT. Full variable domain (missing parts from reference TRBV2 and TRBJ2-2): EPEVTQTPSHQVTQMGQEVILRCVPISNHLYFYWYRQILGQKVEFLVSFYNNEISEKSEIFDDQFSVERPDGSNFTLKIRSTKLEDSAMYFCASSEQGLVAAGELFFGEGSRLTVL.

The V call is TRBV10-3, the J call TRBJ1-2; a possible D gene is TRBD1 (6 bases). The germline V gene encodes CDR1 ENHRY and CDR2 SYGVKD. The CDR3 is 16 amino acids. V was pared by 0 bases and J by 5 bases, with 16 bases between. The CDR3 loop is CAISESTRDTSYGYTF. The DNA of the CDR3 is TGTGCCATCAGTGAGTCGACGAGGGACACCTCTTATGGCTACACCTTC.

The V gene is TRBV29-1, the J gene TRBJ2-3; D perhaps matches TRBD2 (6 bases). The V end was cut by 6 bases, the J end by 0 bases, with 10 bases between. The CDR3 is 13 amino acids. Looked up from germline, CDR1 is SQVTM and CDR2 is ANQGSEA. The CDR3 DNA reads TGCAGCGTGGACGGGACTAGCACAGATACGCAGTATTTT. Its translation is CSVDGTSTDTQYF.

The table lists this clone with a count of one. The rearrangement joins TRBV30 to TRBJ1-2; D is perhaps TRBD1 (5 bases). Germline V gives CDR1 GTSNPN, CDR2 SVGIG (reference sequence). The V gene lost 0 bases and the J gene lost 6 bases, with 14 bases spanning the gap. The CDR3 sequence is 14 residues long. The CDR3: CAWSVGLGGDGYTF. CDR3 DNA sequence: TGTGCCTGGAGTGTCGGTTTGGGGGGGGATGGCTACACCTTC.

CDR3 DNA: TGTGCCAGTACCAAAGACAGGGTGGGCCCTGAAGCTTTCTTT. It is translated as CASTKDRVGPEAFF. The V gene is TRBV19, the J gene TRBJ1-1, with TRBD1 matching over 7 bases. CDR3 length: 14 amino acids. Germline CDR1 reads LNHDA; CDR2 reads SQIVND (reference sequence). V shed 7 bases and J 6 bases; nucleotides not matched to a gene: 11. The complete variable domain, with remaining parts taken from reference TRBV19 and TRBJ1-1, reads DGGITQSPKYLFRKEGQNVTLSCEQNLNHDAMYWYRQDPGQGLRLIYYSQIVNDFQKGDIAEGYSVSREKKESFPLTVTSAQKNPTAFYLCASTKDRVGPEAFFGQGTRLTVV.

The V gene is TRBV6-2 or TRBV6-3, the J gene TRBJ2-7, with TRBD2 identical over 8 bases. Germline V gives CDR1 MNHEY, CDR2 SVGEGT. V lost 5 bases, J lost 6 bases, and 9 bases stayed unmatched. The CDR3 is made up of 14 amino acids. CDR3 bases: TGTGCCAGCAGTCCGACGGCTCGGGAGGGCGAGCAGTACTTC. It encodes CASSPTAREGEQYF.

CDR3 amino acids: CASSLGAGMGQPQHF. The CDR3 nucleotides read TGTGCCAGCAGCTTAGGGGCGGGGATGGGTCAGCCCCAGCATTTT. This chain joins TRBV7-3 and TRBJ1-5; D possibly corresponds to TRBD1 (5 bases). CDR1 is SGHTA and CDR2 is FQGTGA in the germline V gene. The CDR3 covers 15 residues. V was pared by 2 bases and J by 6 bases, with 14 bases between.

The V and J genes are TRBV4-2 and TRBJ2-3, with a weak D call TRBD2 (6 bases). With 4 bases removed from V and 4 bases from J, the gap between germline ends came to 21 bases. The CDR3 has 17 amino acids. Looked up from germline, CDR1 is LGHNA and CDR2 is YNFKEQ. CDR3 sequence: CASSLLTGQLAADTQYF. The CDR3 DNA sequence: TGTGCCAGCAGCCTTCTCACCGGGCAGTTAGCGGCAGATACGCAGTATTTT.

The genes are TRBV7-3 and TRBJ1-5; the D gene is possibly TRBD1 (5 bases). The CDR3 has 14 amino acids. Germline CDR1 is SGHTA and CDR2 is FQGTGA. V was clipped by 2 bases and J by 3 bases, with 8 bases between them. The CDR3 DNA is TGTGCCAGCAGCTTAGGGGGGGTCAATCAGCCCCAGCATTTT. This translates into CASSLGGVNQPQHF. Complete variable domain (other parts from reference TRBV7-3 and TRBJ1-5): GAGVSQTPSNKVTEKGKYVELRCDPISGHTALYWYRQSLGQGPEFLIYFQGTGAADDSGLPNDRFFAVRPEGSVSTLKIQRTERGDSAVYLCASSLGGVNQPQHFGDGTRLSIL.

V and J are TRBV9 and TRBJ1-2; D perhaps matches TRBD1 (5 bases). This CDR3 comprises 13 residues. V lost 5 bases, J lost 8 bases, and 16 bases lay in between. CDR1 and CDR2 (germline): SGDLS, YYNGEE. The CDR3 loop reads CASRRGTAGGYTF. In nucleotides, the CDR3 is TGTGCCAGCAGGAGAGGGACCGCGGGGGGCTACACCTTC. Drawing the rest from reference TRBV9 and TRBJ1-2, the complete variable domain is DSGVTQTPKHLITATGQRVTLRCSPRSGDLSVYWYQQSLDQGLQFLIQYYNGEERAKGNILERFSAQQFPDLHSELNLSSLELGDSALYFCASRRGTAGGYTFGSGTRLTVV.

In this sample, this clone turned up once. The CDR3 DNA follows: TGCGCCAGCAGCTTAGGACAGGTCCCTCGACCCCTCCACTTT. Protein sequence: CASSLGQVPRPLHF. The chain employs TRBV5-1 and TRBJ1-6; 7 bases match TRBD1. CDR1 SGHRS and CDR2 YFSETQ come from the germline V gene. Trimming at V came to 2 bases and at J to 12 bases, leaving 8 bases not matched to a gene. The CDR3 length is 14 residues.

The chain employs TRBV6-1 and TRBJ1-5; 7 bases line up with TRBD1. CDR3 length: 15 amino acids. V dropped 1 base and J dropped 5; count of bases not matched to a gene: 5. The germline V gene encodes CDR1 MNHNS and CDR2 SASEGT. The CDR3 sequence is CASSEVTGAYQPQHF. For the CDR3, the DNA is TGTGCCAGCAGTGAAGTAACAGGGGCGTATCAGCCCCAGCATTTT.

The CDR3 sequence is CASSSGQGETQYF. DNA of the CDR3: TGTGCCAGCTCCTCGGGACAGGGGGAGACCCAGTACTTC. V usage is TRBV18 and J usage is TRBJ2-5; 10 nucleotides line up with TRBD1. From germline, CDR1 is KGHSH and CDR2 LQKENI. The CDR3 consists of 13 residues. Trimming removed 6 bases from V and 5 bases from J; junction bases left unmatched: 3.

The rearrangement joins TRBV10-3 to TRBJ2-1; 9 nucleotides match TRBD2. The CDR3 totals 17 residues. With 2 bases clipped from V and 6 bases from J, the junction kept 11 bases outside the gene matches. Germline lookup yields CDR1 ENHRY and CDR2 SYGVKD. The CDR3 region is CAISERVSGSIPNEQFF. The CDR3 coding sequence is TGTGCCATCAGTGAGAGGGTTAGCGGGAGTATCCCCAATGAGCAGTTCTTC.

The CDR3 loop reads CASSQSWSGPSYEQYF. The CDR3 DNA reads as TGTGCCAGCAGCCAATCTTGGAGCGGGCCTTCCTACGAGCAGTACTTC. The chain links TRBV3-1 (or the pseudogene TRBV3-2) to TRBJ2-7; TRBD2 might be the D (6 bases). Trimming removed 2 bases at V and 1 base at J, with 15 bases between. Germline V lookup: CDR1 LGHDT, CDR2 YNNKEL (reference sequence). The CDR3 is made up of 16 amino acids.

This chain uses TRBV24-1 with TRBJ1-5; D not resolved. V lost 7 bases and J 3 bases, leaving 12 bases between the germline ends. Germline values: CDR1 KGHDR, CDR2 SFDVKD. This CDR3 region has 14 residues. CDR3 DNA sequence: TGTGCCACCAGGGGGAGGGCAGACAATCAGCCCCAGCATTTT. Translating gives CATRGRADNQPQHF.

This chain joins TRBV18 and TRBJ1-4; 8 bases are a match to TRBD1. The CDR3 totals 15 residues. The J segment lost 4 bases and the V segment lost 4 bases, leaving 5 bases of the junction unmatched. In germline, CDR1 is KGHSH, CDR2 LQKENI. CDR3 loop: CASSRTGGNNEKLFF. The CDR3, as DNA: TGTGCCAGCTCACGCACAGGGGGGAATAATGAAAAACTGTTTTTT.

This chain joins TRBV3-1 (or the pseudogene TRBV3-2) and TRBJ2-7, with 9 bases aligning to TRBD1. CDR1 is LGHDT, CDR2 YNNKEL, per germline (reference sequence). The CDR3 consists of 16 residues. V gave up 1 base and J gave up 4 bases; unmatched junction bases: 8. The CDR3 region is CASSQARFDRGYEQYF. DNA for the CDR3: TGTGCCAGCAGCCAAGCCCGCTTCGACAGGGGGTACGAGCAGTACTTC.

The V gene is TRBV2, the J gene TRBJ2-6; unclear D gene. The V gene's germline CDR1 is SNHLY and CDR2 FYNNEI. V was pared by 2 bases and J by 0 bases, with 5 bases between. CDR3 length equals 15 residues. The CDR3 loop is CASSEQRSGANVLTF. In DNA form, the CDR3 reads TGTGCCAGCAGTGAACAGCGCTCTGGGGCCAACGTCCTGACTTTC.

This sequence joins TRBV11-3 and TRBJ2-3, with TRBD1 as a possible D gene (6 bases). Per the germline V gene, CDR1 is SGHNT and CDR2 is YENEEA. V was shortened by 4 bases and J by 5 bases, with 10 bases between the two germline ends. This CDR3 has 13 amino acids. The CDR3: CASSSQGVDTQYF. The CDR3, as DNA: TGTGCCAGCAGCTCACAGGGAGTAGATACGCAGTATTTT.

The rearrangement links TRBV6-4 to TRBJ1-5; D is ambiguous. V was cut by 1 base and J by 0 bases, with 13 bases left in between. The CDR3 sequence is 17 residues long. Germline V gene data show CDR1 as MRHNA and CDR2 as SNTAGT. Here the CDR3 reads CASSDFRRVYSNQPQHF. DNA for the CDR3: TGTGCCAGCAGTGACTTTCGACGGGTCTATAGCAATCAGCCCCAGCATTTT.

The rearrangement uses TRBV9 and TRBJ2-1; 10 nucleotides match TRBD2. The CDR3 runs to 15 residues. The germline V gene has CDR1 SGDLS and CDR2 YYNGEE. V shed 0 bases and J 6 bases; nucleotides not matched to a gene: 3. CDR3 amino acids: CASSVEASGSNEQFF. In DNA form, the CDR3 reads TGTGCCAGCAGCGTAGAGGCTAGCGGGAGCAATGAGCAGTTCTTC.

In its sample, this clone was seen once. The gene calls are TRBV5-5 and TRBJ2-1; D uncertain. V lost 5 bases, J lost 6 bases, and 12 bases lay in between. Looked up from germline, CDR1 is SGHKS and CDR2 is YYEKEE (reference sequence). The CDR3 contains 13 residues. The CDR3 DNA reads TGTGCCAGCAGAGGCAGGTTCGTCAATGAGCAGTTCTTC. Its translation: CASRGRFVNEQFF. Full variable domain (missing parts from reference TRBV5-5 and TRBJ2-1): DAGVTQSPTHLIKTRGQQVTLRCSPISGHKSVSWYQQVLGQGPQFIFQYYEKEERGRGNFPDRFSARQFPNYSSELNVNALLLGDSALYLCASRGRFVNEQFFGPGTRLTVL.

The rearrangement joins TRBV18 to TRBJ1-5; D gene uncertain. Trimming pared 4 bases from V and 3 bases from J, leaving 7 bases between. This CDR3 has 13 amino acids. Germline V CDR1 and CDR2: KGHSH, LQKENI. CDR3: CASSQDTNQPQHF. Here the CDR3 DNA reads TGTGCCAGCTCACAAGACACCAATCAGCCCCAGCATTTT.

The CDR3 region is CASSSGQGANEQFF. CDR3 nucleotides: TGTGCCAGCAGCTCGGGACAGGGGGCTAATGAGCAGTTCTTC. The chain carries TRBV7-2 and TRBJ2-1, with 12 bases matching TRBD1. Germline V CDR1 and CDR2: SGHTA, FQGNSA. The CDR3 sequence is 14 residues long. Trimming cost V 4 bases and J 7 bases; bases outside gene matches: 2. Together with reference TRBV7-2 and TRBJ2-1, the CDR3 gives the full variable domain: GAGVSQSPSNKVTEKGKDVELRCDPISGHTALYWYRQSLGQGLEFLIYFQGNSAPDKSGLPSDRFSAERTGGSVSTLTIQRTQQEDSAVYLCASSSGQGANEQFFGPGTRLTVL.

The rearrangement links TRBV19 to TRBJ2-3, with 16 bases matching TRBD2. Germline V CDR1 and CDR2: LNHDA, SQIVND (reference sequence). V dropped 8 bases and J dropped 4; count of bases not matched to a gene: 9. The CDR3 is 17 amino acids. The CDR3 spells CASHPGLAGGPSDTQYF. The CDR3 bases are TGTGCCAGTCATCCGGGACTAGCGGGAGGGCCGTCAGATACGCAGTATTTT.

This chain uses TRBV10-3 with TRBJ2-3; 7 bases are shared with TRBD1. This CDR3 contains 14 residues. The germline V gene has CDR1 ENHRY and CDR2 SYGVKD. Trimming at V came to 4 bases and at J to 1 base, leaving 2 bases not matched to a gene. CDR3 DNA sequence: TGTGCCATCAGTGTAAGGGGGCGCACAGATACGCAGTATTTT. Translated, it gives CAISVRGRTDTQYF.

The rearrangement joins TRBV5-1 to TRBJ2-3; D is perhaps TRBD1 (6 bases). V was cut by 6 bases and J by 1 base, with 12 bases left in between. The CDR3 runs to 14 residues. In germline, CDR1 is SGHRS, CDR2 YFSETQ. CDR3 DNA sequence: TGCGCCAGCATGGAGGCAGGGGGCACAGATACGCAGTATTTT. This translates into CASMEAGGTDTQYF. Variable domain in full (rest from reference TRBV5-1 and TRBJ2-3): KAGVTQTPRYLIKTRGQQVTLSCSPISGHRSVSWYQQTPGQGLQFLFEYFSETQRNKGNFPGRFSGRQFSNSRSEMNVSTLELGDSALYLCASMEAGGTDTQYFGPGTRLTVL.